The 22 T cell receptor beta chains presented below share a single source sample, sequenced in a study of T-cell reconstitution after alpha-beta-depleted transplantation in children. Unique molecular identifiers were used in preparing the TCRbeta library. TCRdb reprocessed the PCR reads with MiXCR, giving one entry per CDR3 protein. The top ten clones hold 5% to 6% of a sample with 490,000 or so distinct CDR3 sequences, under 15% of them seen once. Sample: PBMCs from the stem cell graft donor, taken from the stem cell graft. The receptors come from a human donor who donated a stem cell graft to a child with combined immunodeficiency.

This clonotype was seen more than once but under ten times. The V and J genes are TRBV12-3 or TRBV12-4 and TRBJ2-1; D gene uncertain. The CDR3 is 14 residues long. With 2 bases removed from V and 7 bases from J, the gap between germline ends came to 12 bases. The CDR3 nucleotides read TGTGCCAGCAGTTTATTCCAGCGCGCTAATGAGCAGTTCTTC. This translates into CASSLFQRANEQFF.

This clonotype showed up just a few times. The V call is TRBV5-1, the J call TRBJ2-3; TRBD1 or TRBD2 may be the D gene (5 bases each). Germline CDR1 is SGHRS and CDR2 is YFSETQ. V lost 4 bases to trimming and J lost 2 bases, with 14 bases between them. The CDR3 totals 15 residues. CDR3 residues: CASSTGTITTDTQYF. The CDR3 DNA is TGCGCCAGCAGCACCGGGACGATCACCACAGATACGCAGTATTTT.

The rearrangement joins TRBV5-1 to TRBJ2-7, with D maybe TRBD2 (6 bases). Germline values: CDR1 SGHRS, CDR2 YFSETQ. The V and J ends lost 7 bases and 3 bases respectively, with 14 bases between them. This CDR3 has 13 amino acids. DNA of the CDR3: TGCGCCAGCGGACGGGACTCCAACTACGAGCAGTACTTC. This sequence encodes CASGRDSNYEQYF.

This clonotype was detected ten times or more. The rearrangement joins TRBV12-3 or TRBV12-4 to TRBJ2-5, with 8 bases aligning to TRBD2. The ends lost 5 bases at V and 4 bases at J; junction bases unmatched: 9. The CDR3 covers 15 residues. The CDR3 protein is CASSPTAGVVETQYF. CDR3 DNA sequence: TGTGCCAGCAGTCCCACAGCGGGAGTGGTAGAGACCCAGTACTTC.

V gene TRBV7-9 combines with J gene TRBJ2-7, with 9 bases aligning to TRBD1. Germline V gene data show CDR1 as SEHNR and CDR2 as FQNEAQ (reference sequence). V shed 4 bases, J shed 3 bases, and the junction held 7 bases outside the gene matches. The CDR3 contains 15 residues. The CDR3 DNA follows: TGTGCCAGCAGCTCAACACAGGGGGCTGGCTACGAGCAGTACTTC. This encodes CASSSTQGAGYEQYF. The full variable domain, in which reference TRBV7-9 and TRBJ2-7 provide the parts outside the CDR3, is DTGVSQNPRHKITKRGQNVTFRCDPISEHNRLYWYRQTLGQGPEFLTYFQNEAQLEKSRLLSDRFSAERPKGSFSTLEIQRTEQGDSAMYLCASSSTQGAGYEQYFGPGTRLTVT.

This clonotype was detected many times. This chain connects TRBV5-1 to TRBJ2-7; D call uncertain. Trimming cost V 4 bases and J 3 bases, with 11 bases left between them. CDR1 and CDR2 (germline): SGHRS, YFSETQ. The CDR3 contains 13 residues. The CDR3 loop reads CASSLDTDYEQYF. In nucleotides, the CDR3 is TGCGCCAGCAGCCTTGACACCGACTACGAGCAGTACTTC. Looking up the rest from reference TRBV5-1 and TRBJ2-7 gives the full variable domain: KAGVTQTPRYLIKTRGQQVTLSCSPISGHRSVSWYQQTPGQGLQFLFEYFSETQRNKGNFPGRFSGRQFSNSRSEMNVSTLELGDSALYLCASSLDTDYEQYFGPGTRLTVT.

This clonotype was found a few times. This chain links TRBV7-2 with TRBJ2-3, with D possibly being TRBD1 (5 bases). CDR3 length: 15 residues. Trimming shortened V by 4 bases and J by 2 bases, and 13 bases separated the two germline ends. Germline CDR1 reads SGHTA; CDR2 reads FQGNSA. The DNA for the CDR3 is TGTGCCAGCAGCTCTATCCCGACAGCCACAGATACGCAGTATTTT. It yields the protein CASSSIPTATDTQYF.

This clonotype was seen at least ten times. The chain carries TRBV10-3 and TRBJ2-1; D might be TRBD1 (6 bases). Trimming shortened V by 8 bases and J by 8 bases, and 16 bases separated the two germline ends. The CDR3 extends over 13 amino acids. The germline CDR1 and CDR2 sequences are ENHRY and SYGVKD. CDR3 nucleotides: TGTGCCATCTTCAACAGGGCGACCGATGAGCAGTTCTTC. It encodes CAIFNRATDEQFF.

J is TRBJ1-2 and V is TRBV6-6; tentative D call: TRBD1 (5 bases). V dropped 0 bases and J dropped 7 bases, with 9 bases sitting between them. Per germline, CDR1 MNHNY and CDR2 SVGAGI (reference sequence). There are 13 residues in the CDR3. The chain's CDR3 is CASSYSQGGGYTF. The CDR3 DNA is TGTGCCAGCAGTTACTCGCAGGGAGGTGGCTACACCTTC.

The J gene is TRBJ2-7, the V gene TRBV11-2; 7 positions match TRBD1. The CDR3 has 14 amino acids. Germline V gene lookup returns CDR1 SGHAT and CDR2 FQNNGV. Trimming at V came to 5 bases and at J to 6 bases, leaving 10 bases not matched to a gene. DNA of the CDR3: TGTGCCAGCAGCCCGAGATTGACAGGGTTCGAGCAGTACTTC. Residues: CASSPRLTGFEQYF.

This chain joins TRBV7-9 and TRBJ1-5; no reliable D call. Germline CDR1 reads SEHNR; CDR2 reads FQNEAQ (reference sequence). Deletions cut 8 bases from V and 1 base from J, with 6 bases between. The length of the CDR3 is 12 residues. CDR3 protein: CASGPSNQPQHF. The CDR3, as DNA: TGTGCCAGCGGACCAAGCAATCAGCCCCAGCATTTT.

There are many counts of this clonotype. V is TRBV21-1 and J is TRBJ2-2; the table calls TRBD2, which could not be checked here. TRBV21-1 is recorded as a pseudogene. CDR3 length: 19 amino acids. This CDR3 is CASSSRTGVREALTGELFF. CDR3 DNA: TGTGCCAGCAGCAGCCGGACGGGGGTGCGGGAGGCCCTCACCGGGGAGCTGTTTTTT.

This clonotype was detected once. The chain uses TRBV27 and TRBJ2-5, with 8 bases lining up with TRBD2. V was pared by 4 bases and J by 2 bases, with 6 bases of the junction left unmatched. Germline lookup yields CDR1 MNHEY and CDR2 SMNVEV (reference sequence). The CDR3 length is 15 residues. CDR3: CASSSPPSGQETQYF. In DNA, the CDR3 is TGTGCCAGCAGTTCACCCCCTAGCGGGCAAGAGACCCAGTACTTC.

The chain recombines TRBV12-3 or TRBV12-4 with TRBJ1-2, with 11 bases lining up with TRBD1. The CDR3 runs 12 residues. The ends lost 7 bases at V and 7 bases at J; junction bases unmatched: 2. The CDR3 region is CASTGTGGGYTF. The CDR3 coding sequence is TGTGCCAGCACTGGGACAGGGGGTGGCTACACCTTC.

V gene TRBV7-2 combines with J gene TRBJ1-2, with TRBD1 matching over 7 bases. J was trimmed by 4 bases and V by 1 base; bases with no gene match: 3. The CDR3 length is 14 residues. Germline V gives CDR1 SGHTA, CDR2 FQGNSA. The CDR3 reads CASSLDRGTYGYTF. In nucleotides, the CDR3 is TGTGCCAGCAGCTTAGACAGGGGCACCTATGGCTACACCTTC.

This clonotype was counted a few times. This may stem from a read error, because a much larger clone lies one nucleotide away. This CDR3 is CASSQGTVNTEAFF. Written as DNA, the CDR3 is TGTGCCAGCAGCCAAGGGACAGTGAACACTGAAGCTTTCTTT. J is TRBJ1-1 and V is TRBV3-1, with a weak D call TRBD1 (6 bases). Germline values: CDR1 LGHDT, CDR2 YNNKEL (reference sequence). The CDR3 is 14 amino acids. Trimming cost V 1 base and J 0 bases, with 6 bases left between them.

The gene calls are TRBV28 and TRBJ2-3; TRBD1 agrees at 7 bases. This CDR3 has 15 amino acids. With 5 bases clipped from V and 0 bases from J, the junction kept 5 bases outside the gene matches. The germline gives CDR1 MDHEN, CDR2 SYDVKM. The CDR3 is CASSPQTGSTDTQYF. In DNA, the CDR3 is TGTGCCAGCAGTCCCCAGACAGGGAGCACAGATACGCAGTATTTT.

This clonotype showed up many times. V usage is TRBV11-3 and J usage is TRBJ2-1, with TRBD2 matching 7 bases. This CDR3 is built from 14 residues. J gave up 9 bases and V 4 bases, and 9 bases lay outside the gene matches. Germline V gene lookup returns CDR1 SGHNT and CDR2 YENEEA. The CDR3 bases are TGTGCCAGCAGCTCTAGGACTAGTGGCGGTGAGCAGTTCTTC. It yields the protein CASSSRTSGGEQFF.

V usage is TRBV19 and J usage is TRBJ2-1; no clear D. There are 15 residues in the CDR3. Germline assignment: CDR1 LNHDA and CDR2 SQIVND (reference sequence). V dropped 5 bases and J dropped 0 bases, with 11 bases sitting between them. CDR3 sequence reads: CASSAGLSSYNEQFF. The DNA of the CDR3 is TGTGCCAGTAGTGCAGGATTGAGCTCCTACAATGAGCAGTTCTTC.

This clonotype was seen a few times. The genes are TRBV12-3 or TRBV12-4 and TRBJ2-7, with 11 bases fitting TRBD2. CDR3 length: 13 amino acids. V was clipped by 6 bases and J by 9 bases; unmatched bases: 7. CDR3 in DNA: TGTGCCAGCAGCAGGGGACTAGCGGTGGCGCAGTACTTC. As protein: CASSRGLAVAQYF.

This clonotype was detected a few times. This chain links TRBV28 with TRBJ1-2; 9 bases are a match to TRBD1. The CDR3 runs 14 residues. V shed 5 bases and J 2 bases; nucleotides not matched to a gene: 3. CDR1 is MDHEN and CDR2 is SYDVKM in the germline V gene. The CDR3 nucleotides are TGTGCCAGCAGTCGGACAGGGGCCAACTATGGCTACACCTTC. This encodes CASSRTGANYGYTF.

The chain uses TRBV12-3 or TRBV12-4 and TRBJ1-6; D is unresolved. Deletions cut 6 bases from V and 10 bases from J, with 10 bases between. This CDR3 is built from 12 residues. DNA for the CDR3: TGTGCCAGCAGGTCCAGCGGATCACCCCTCCACTTT. Encoded protein: CASRSSGSPLHF.